This T cell receptor beta chain was obtained from a study of T cells after posttransplantation cyclophosphamide. Only in-frame clones appear in the TCRdb table, and some are missing; sequencing was by immunoSEQ multiplex PCR. The data hold about 19,000 clones, with about 85% observed a single time. A note on this clone: The antigen is unknown.

The CDR3 is 16 residues long. Germline V gene lookup returns CDR1 SEHNR and CDR2 FQNEAQ (reference sequence). Trimming shortened V by 1 base and J by 1 base, and 11 bases separated the two germline ends. Cyclophosphamide on days +3 and +4 followed busulfan-fludarabine conditioning and a marrow graft. Study outcomes and limitations: TRB clonality was highly associated with recipient CMV seropositivity and reactivation. Donor-recipient repertoire similarity was low at 1-2 months, rising over year one. Tissue-infiltrating T cells from skin or gut overlapped little with blood T cells.

V usage is TRBV7-9 and J usage is TRBJ1-3; D uncertain. The sequence derives from a female patient in her 40s who received an allogeneic stem cell transplant from a related donor, was CMV-positive, and had no GVHD. Some T cells may be supplied by the graft donor. The source material was PBMCs, sampled after allogeneic stem cell transplant with posttransplant cyclophosphamide. CDR3 DNA sequence: TGTGCCAGCAGCTTAGGGGGAGGAGTGTCTGGAAACACCATATATTTT. It is translated as CASSLGGGVSGNTIYF.